The source of this T cell receptor beta chain is a study of blood T cell repertoires in COVID-19. Study overall: Donors in the United States, Italy and Spain gave samples during acute or convalescent COVID-19. T cells, B-cell-depleted T cells, or PBMCs supplied cDNA or gDNA.

In the authors' workflow: Amplification from reference gene primers served as the basis for estimated nucleated cell counts. This table comes from immunoSEQ multiplex PCR, and its TCRdb copy is limited to in-frame clones, with some not included. Clone size and V and J calls were adopted from that table, with D and trimming inferred from the DNA. Among 30,000 or so clones listed, 78% were seen once. V was cut by 6 bases and J by 8 bases, with 13 bases left in between. The CDR3 length is 12 residues. The sequence was collected from a man older than 75 with acute or convalescent COVID-19. The chain is built from TRBV12-3 or TRBV12-4 and TRBJ1-2, with D unresolved. Sequencing was done on a sample of peripheral blood. CDR3 coding DNA: TGTGCCAGCAGCACAGTTGTCCGGGGCTACACCTTC. Its protein is CASSTVVRGYTF.